This T cell receptor (beta chain) stems from a study of shared clonotypes between healthy human individuals. This CDR3 has 13 amino acids. Germline assignment: CDR1 MNHNS and CDR2 SASEGT. Trimming stripped 1 base from V and 7 bases from J, with 11 bases between. Measured with immunoSEQ multiplex PCR; TCRdb has only the in-frame clones, and not every one. The sample consists of millions of clones, around 93% of them appearing once. The naive CD8 subset, CD45RO-negative cells positively selected for CCR7, excluded terminally differentiated effector memory CD45RA+ cells. Donors were Caucasian adults residing in Nashville, Tennessee, USA.

The receptor was isolated from a man younger than 35 in good health. Some clones in this sample may be carry-over from other donors' samples. The sequencing input was naive CD8+ T cells from PBMCs. The chain has TRBV6-1 and TRBJ2-7; D is unresolved. DNA of the CDR3: TGTGCCAGCAGTGAAGTGGGCTGGTCGGAGCAGTACTTC. Amino acid sequence: CASSEVGWSEQYF.